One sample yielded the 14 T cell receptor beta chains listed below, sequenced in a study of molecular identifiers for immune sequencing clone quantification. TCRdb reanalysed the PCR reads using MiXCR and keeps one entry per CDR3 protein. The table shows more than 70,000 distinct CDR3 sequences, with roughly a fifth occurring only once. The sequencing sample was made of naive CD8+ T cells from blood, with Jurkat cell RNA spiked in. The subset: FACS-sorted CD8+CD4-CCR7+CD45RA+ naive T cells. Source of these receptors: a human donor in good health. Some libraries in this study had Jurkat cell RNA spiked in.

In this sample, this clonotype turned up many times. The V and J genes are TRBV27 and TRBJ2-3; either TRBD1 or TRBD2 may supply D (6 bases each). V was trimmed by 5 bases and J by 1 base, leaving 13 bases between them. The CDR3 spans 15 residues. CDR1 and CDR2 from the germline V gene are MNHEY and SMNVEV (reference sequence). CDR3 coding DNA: TGTGCCAGCAGTCCAGGGGACTTTGGCACAGATACGCAGTATTTT. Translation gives CASSPGDFGTDTQYF.

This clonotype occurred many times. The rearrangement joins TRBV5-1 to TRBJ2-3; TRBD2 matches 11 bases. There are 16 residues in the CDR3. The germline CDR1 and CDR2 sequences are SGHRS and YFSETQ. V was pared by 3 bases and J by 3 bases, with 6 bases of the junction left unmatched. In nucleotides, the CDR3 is TGCGCCAGCAGCTCCCGACTAGCGGGGTTGACAGATACGCAGTATTTT. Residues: CASSSRLAGLTDTQYF.

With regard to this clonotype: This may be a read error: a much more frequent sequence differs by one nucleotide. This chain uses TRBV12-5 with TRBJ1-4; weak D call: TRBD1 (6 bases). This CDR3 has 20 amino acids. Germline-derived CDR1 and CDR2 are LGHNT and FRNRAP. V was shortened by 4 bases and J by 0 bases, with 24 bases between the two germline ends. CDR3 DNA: TGTGCTAGTGGTTCGGCCAGGACAGAAACGACCCTTGCAACTAATGAAAAACTGTTTTTT. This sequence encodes CASGSARTETTLATNEKLFF.

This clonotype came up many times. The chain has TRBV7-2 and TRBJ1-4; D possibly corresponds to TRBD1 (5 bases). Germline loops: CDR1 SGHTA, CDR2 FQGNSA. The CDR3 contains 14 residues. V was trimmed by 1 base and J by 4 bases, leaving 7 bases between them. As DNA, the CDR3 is TGTGCCAGCAGCTTAGGACAGTATAATGAAAAACTGTTTTTT. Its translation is CASSLGQYNEKLFF.

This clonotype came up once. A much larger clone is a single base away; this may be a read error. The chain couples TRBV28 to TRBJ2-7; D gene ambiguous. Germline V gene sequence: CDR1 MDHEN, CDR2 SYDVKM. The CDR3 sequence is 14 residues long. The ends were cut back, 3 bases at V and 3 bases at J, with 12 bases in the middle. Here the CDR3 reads CASSFQLRFYEQYF. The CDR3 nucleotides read TGTGCCAGCAGTTTCCAGTTGCGATTCTACGAGCAGTACTTC.

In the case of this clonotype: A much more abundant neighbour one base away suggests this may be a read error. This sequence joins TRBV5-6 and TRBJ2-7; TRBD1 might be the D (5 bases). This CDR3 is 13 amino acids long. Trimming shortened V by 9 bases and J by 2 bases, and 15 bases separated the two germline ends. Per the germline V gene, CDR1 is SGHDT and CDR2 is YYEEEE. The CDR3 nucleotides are TGTGCCAACAGTCACGGACACGCCTACGAGCAGTACTTC. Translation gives CANSHGHAYEQYF.

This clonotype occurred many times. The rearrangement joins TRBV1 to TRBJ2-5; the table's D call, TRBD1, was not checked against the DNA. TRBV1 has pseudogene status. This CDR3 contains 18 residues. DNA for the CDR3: TGCACCAGCAGCCAAGATGGGTCAGGCCAGTGGGGCCAAGAGACCCAGTACTTC. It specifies CTSSQDGSGQWGQETQYF.

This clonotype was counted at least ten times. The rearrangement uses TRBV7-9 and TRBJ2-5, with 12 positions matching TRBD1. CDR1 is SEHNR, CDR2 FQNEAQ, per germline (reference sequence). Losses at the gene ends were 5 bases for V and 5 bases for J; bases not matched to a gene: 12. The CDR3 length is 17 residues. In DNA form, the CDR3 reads TGTGCCAGCAGCCCCATGGGGGGACAGGGGGCCGTGGAGACCCAGTACTTC. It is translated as CASSPMGGQGAVETQYF.

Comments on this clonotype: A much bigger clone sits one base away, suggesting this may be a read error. As DNA, the CDR3 is TGCGCCAGCAGCATACTCGGGACTAACTATGAGACCCAGTACTTC. Amino acid sequence: CASSILGTNYETQYF. This chain uses TRBV5-1 with TRBJ2-5, with 7 bases aligning to TRBD2. There are 15 residues in the CDR3. V gave up 4 bases and J gave up 5 bases; unmatched junction bases: 11. Germline lookup yields CDR1 SGHRS and CDR2 YFSETQ.

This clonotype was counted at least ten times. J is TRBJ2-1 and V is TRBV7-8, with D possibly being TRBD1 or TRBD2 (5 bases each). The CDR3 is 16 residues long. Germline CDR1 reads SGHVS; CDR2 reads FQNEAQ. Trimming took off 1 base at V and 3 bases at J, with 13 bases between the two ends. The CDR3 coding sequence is TGTGCCAGCAGCTTAGGTCCCGGGACCCACTACAATGAGCAGTTCTTC. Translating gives CASSLGPGTHYNEQFF.

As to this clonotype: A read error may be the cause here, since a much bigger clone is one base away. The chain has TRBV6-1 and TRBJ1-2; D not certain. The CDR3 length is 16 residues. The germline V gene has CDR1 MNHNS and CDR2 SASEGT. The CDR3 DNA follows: TGTGCCAGCAGTGAAGTTCAGGTTTCTACTAACTGTGGCTACACCTTC. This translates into CASSEVQVSTNCGYTF.

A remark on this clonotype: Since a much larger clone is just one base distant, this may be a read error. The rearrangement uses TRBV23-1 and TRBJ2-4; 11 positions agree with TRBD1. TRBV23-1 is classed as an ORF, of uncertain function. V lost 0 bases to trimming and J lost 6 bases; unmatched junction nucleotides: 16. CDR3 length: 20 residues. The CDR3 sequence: CASSQSELEMRTGGRNIQYF. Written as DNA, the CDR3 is TGCGCCAGCAGTCAATCGGAATTGGAGATGAGGACAGGGGGCAGAAACATTCAGTACTTC.

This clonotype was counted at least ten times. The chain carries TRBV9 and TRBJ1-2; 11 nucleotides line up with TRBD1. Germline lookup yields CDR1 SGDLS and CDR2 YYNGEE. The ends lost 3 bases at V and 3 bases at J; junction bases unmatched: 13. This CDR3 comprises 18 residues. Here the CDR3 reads CASSGYGTGGIPDYGYTF. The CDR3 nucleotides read TGTGCCAGCAGCGGATACGGGACAGGGGGTATCCCTGACTATGGCTACACCTTC.

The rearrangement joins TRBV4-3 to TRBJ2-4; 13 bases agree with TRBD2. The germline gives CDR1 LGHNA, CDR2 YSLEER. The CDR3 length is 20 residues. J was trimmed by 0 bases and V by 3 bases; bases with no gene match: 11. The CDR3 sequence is CASSQISGLAGVGAKNIQYF. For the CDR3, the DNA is TGCGCCAGCAGCCAGATAAGTGGACTAGCGGGAGTTGGAGCCAAAAACATTCAGTACTTC.